Listed here are 22 T cell receptor beta chains from one sample, sequenced in a study of T cells after yellow fever vaccination. MiXCR was run by TCRdb on the 5' RACE reads, yielding one entry per CDR3 protein. Found here are some 200,000 distinct CDR3 sequences, roughly 3.3% of them singletons; the top ten hold less than 3.5%. The sequences come from CD4+ T cells sorted from PBMCs, collected 10 days after the yellow fever booster vaccination. The receptors stem from a man aged 18 to 35 who received the YFV17D yellow fever vaccine.

The chain joins TRBV4-3 to TRBJ2-7; 9 bases are a match to TRBD1. CDR1 is LGHNA and CDR2 is YSLEER in the germline V gene. The CDR3 has 17 residues. V was clipped by 0 bases and J by 2 bases; unmatched bases: 8. DNA for the CDR3: TGCGCCAGCAGCCAAGATCCCTCAGGACAGGGGACCTACGAGCAGTACTTC. Translating it yields CASSQDPSGQGTYEQYF.

In its sample, this clonotype was seen many times. The rearrangement links TRBV6-6 to TRBJ2-3; TRBD2 matches 13 bases. This CDR3 has 15 amino acids. The germline V gene has CDR1 MNHNY and CDR2 SVGAGI (reference sequence). V was pared by 7 bases and J by 5 bases, with 6 bases of the junction left unmatched. For the CDR3, the DNA is TGTGCCAGCAAGGGACTAGCGGGGAGGTTAGATACGCAGTATTTT. Its translation is CASKGLAGRLDTQYF.

This clonotype has only a few counts. The V gene is TRBV6-5, the J gene TRBJ2-5; tentatively, D is TRBD1 (6 bases). The germline CDR1 and CDR2 sequences are MNHEY and SVGAGI. V shed 2 bases and J shed 5 bases, with 9 bases lying between them. The CDR3 spans 13 residues. CDR3: CASSYTGLETQYF. The CDR3, as DNA: TGTGCCAGCAGTTACACAGGGTTGGAGACCCAGTACTTC.

This clonotype was counted at least ten times. The chain recombines TRBV15 with TRBJ2-5; D is perhaps TRBD1 or TRBD2 (5 bases each). The CDR3 is 15 residues long. V dropped 0 bases and J dropped 5 bases, with 13 bases sitting between them. Germline V gene data show CDR1 as LNHNV and CDR2 as YYDKDF (reference sequence). The CDR3 DNA is TGTGCCACCAGCAGAGATCATGGGTGGGACGAGACCCAGTACTTC. Its translation is CATSRDHGWDETQYF. Full variable domain (remainder filled in from reference TRBV15 and TRBJ2-5): DAMVIQNPRYQVTQFGKPVTLSCSQTLNHNVMYWYQQKSSQAPKLLFHYYDKDFNNEADTPDNFQSRRPNTSFCFLDIRSPGLGDTAMYLCATSRDHGWDETQYFGPGTRLLVL.

In its sample, this clonotype was seen many times. The chain has TRBV20-1 and TRBJ1-5, with 7 bases lining up with TRBD1. V lost 5 bases to trimming and J lost 7 bases; unmatched junction nucleotides: 5. CDR3 length: 12 amino acids. Germline assignment: CDR1 DFQATT and CDR2 SNEGSKA (reference sequence). The CDR3 protein is CSARQGGQPQHF. The CDR3 region has the DNA TGCAGTGCTCGACAGGGCGGCCAGCCCCAGCATTTT.

This clonotype occurred many times. The chain carries TRBV10-3 and TRBJ2-7; D is uncertain. Germline CDR1 and CDR2: ENHRY and SYGVKD. This CDR3 spans 13 amino acids. V lost 4 bases and J lost 3, with 10 bases in between. The CDR3 region has the DNA TGTGCCATCAGTGCCTCCCCCGGCTACGAGCAGTACTTC. This codes for CAISASPGYEQYF.

There are many counts of this clonotype. The rearrangement uses TRBV20-1 and TRBJ1-4; D perhaps matches TRBD1 (6 bases). Germline CDR1 reads DFQATT; CDR2 reads SNEGSKA (reference sequence). The CDR3 consists of 14 residues. The CDR3 is CSLTGRKTQEKLFF. CDR3 DNA: TGCTCCCTTACAGGGAGAAAGACTCAAGAAAAACTGTTTTTT.

Written as DNA, the CDR3 is TGTGCCAGCAGACAACAGGGGGCCCACGGGGAGCTGTTTTTT. The encoded protein is CASRQQGAHGELFF. V is TRBV6-5 and J is TRBJ2-2; 9 bases match TRBD1. V dropped 6 bases and J dropped 7; count of bases not matched to a gene: 6. Germline CDR1 is MNHEY and CDR2 is SVGAGI. There are 14 residues in the CDR3.

This clonotype has only a few counts. This sequence joins TRBV11-1 and TRBJ2-1, with 8 bases aligning to TRBD2. Germline V gene sequence: CDR1 SGHAT, CDR2 FQDESV (reference sequence). The CDR3 spans 17 residues. The J segment lost 8 bases and the V segment lost 0 bases, leaving 12 bases of the junction unmatched. For the CDR3, the DNA is TGTGCCAGCAGCTTAGCGCTGGCGGGAGGAGGGGAGGATGAGCAGTTCTTC. This encodes CASSLALAGGGEDEQFF.

In the case of this clonotype: This clone may be a read error of a much larger clone one base away. The chain is built from TRBV5-6 and TRBJ2-5, with 8 bases identical to TRBD2. Germline assignment: CDR1 SGHDT and CDR2 YYEEEE. The CDR3 is made up of 15 amino acids. CDR3 bases: TGTCCCAGCAGCTCCGGGGGGGGAGCATCAGAGACCCAGTACTTC. Translating it yields CPSSSGGGASETQYF.

This clonotype turned up a few times. V is TRBV29-1 and J is TRBJ1-5; tentatively, D is TRBD1 (6 bases). This CDR3 is built from 12 residues. V was cut by 7 bases and J by 4 bases, with 11 bases left in between. Germline loops: CDR1 SQVTM, CDR2 ANQGSEA. The CDR3 DNA follows: TGCAGCGCCCGGACAGAAAATCAGCCCCAGCATTTT. Protein sequence: CSARTENQPQHF.

This clonotype was picked up many times. The chain combines TRBV7-8 with TRBJ2-7; 7 bases agree with TRBD2. CDR1 is SGHVS, CDR2 FQNEAQ, per germline. Trimming took 7 bases from V and 6 from J; bases not matched to a gene: 6. This CDR3 contains 12 residues. CDR3 sequence reads: CASTGGGIEQYF. The CDR3 DNA sequence: TGTGCCAGCACCGGGGGAGGGATCGAGCAGTACTTC. Complete variable domain (other parts from reference TRBV7-8 and TRBJ2-7): GAGVSQSPRYKVAKRGQDVALRCDPISGHVSLFWYQQALGQGPEFLTYFQNEAQLDKSGLPSDRFFAERPEGSVSTLKIQRTQQEDSAVYLCASTGGGIEQYFGPGTRLTVT.

This clonotype has ten or more counts. The CDR3 is CAISAPGLEQYV. As DNA, the CDR3 is TGTGCCATCAGTGCTCCGGGGCTCGAGCAGTACGTC. This rearrangement joins TRBV10-3 to TRBJ2-7, with D perhaps being TRBD1 or TRBD2 (5 bases each). The CDR3 totals 12 residues. CDR1 and CDR2 from the germline V gene are ENHRY and SYGVKD. V lost 4 bases and J lost 6, with 10 bases in between.

This clonotype occurred many times. V is TRBV6-1 and J is TRBJ2-7; 7 bases match TRBD1. Germline-derived CDR1 and CDR2 are MNHNS and SASEGT. Trimming cost V 6 bases and J 4 bases; bases outside gene matches: 12. This CDR3 is 15 amino acids long. In DNA form, the CDR3 reads TGTGCCAGCAGATACTTCCCGGGACAGAGATACGAGCAGTACTTC. Its translation: CASRYFPGQRYEQYF.

This clonotype was picked up many times. This chain links TRBV7-9 with TRBJ2-5; no clear D. Germline loops: CDR1 SEHNR, CDR2 FQNEAQ (reference sequence). The length of the CDR3 is 14 residues. V dropped 2 bases and J dropped 5 bases, with 12 bases sitting between them. The CDR3 sequence: CASSLRDHWETQYF. The DNA for the CDR3 is TGTGCCAGCAGCTTAAGGGATCATTGGGAGACCCAGTACTTC. Full variable domain (rest looked up from reference TRBV7-9 and TRBJ2-5): DTGVSQNPRHKITKRGQNVTFRCDPISEHNRLYWYRQTLGQGPEFLTYFQNEAQLEKSRLLSDRFSAERPKGSFSTLEIQRTEQGDSAMYLCASSLRDHWETQYFGPGTRLLVL.

In its sample, this clonotype was seen a few times. V gene TRBV12-3 or TRBV12-4 combines with J gene TRBJ2-3; 12 positions match TRBD2. The CDR3 length is 16 residues. J was trimmed by 4 bases and V by 5 bases; bases with no gene match: 7. The CDR3 sequence is CASSLSSGGASDTQYF. The CDR3 bases are TGTGCCAGCAGTCTCTCTAGCGGGGGGGCTTCAGATACGCAGTATTTT.

This clonotype came up many times. This sequence joins TRBV12-3 or TRBV12-4 and TRBJ2-2; no definite D call. CDR3 length: 14 amino acids. V lost 0 bases and J 5 bases, leaving 7 bases between the germline ends. CDR3 coding DNA: TGTGCCAGCAGTTTAGCGGGTCGGACCGGGGAGCTGTTTTTT. Translating gives CASSLAGRTGELFF.

V gene TRBV5-1 combines with J gene TRBJ1-5; 11 bases match TRBD1. Germline V lookup: CDR1 SGHRS, CDR2 YFSETQ. With 0 bases clipped from V and 4 bases from J, the junction kept 3 bases outside the gene matches. CDR3 length: 16 residues. CDR3: CASSLEGQGANQPQHF. For the CDR3, the DNA is TGCGCCAGCAGCTTGGAAGGACAGGGGGCAAATCAGCCCCAGCATTTT.

This clonotype was counted only a few times. The CDR3 DNA reads TGTGCCAGCTCACCGATGCAGGGCGGCAATCAGCCCCAGCATTTT. Its protein is CASSPMQGGNQPQHF. The chain uses TRBV18 and TRBJ1-5; weak D call: TRBD1 (5 bases). The CDR3 is 15 residues long. Germline CDR1 is KGHSH and CDR2 is LQKENI. Between the trimmed V and J ends, which lost 3 bases and 2 bases, there was a span of 11 bases.

This clonotype has a handful of counts. The V gene is TRBV5-1, the J gene TRBJ2-2; 8 bases are a match to TRBD1. This CDR3 spans 17 amino acids. Trimming took 3 bases from V and 5 from J; bases not matched to a gene: 12. Germline CDR1 reads SGHRS; CDR2 reads YFSETQ. CDR3 DNA sequence: TGCGCCAGCAGCTCGGACCCGGACAGGGTTGAGACCGGGGAGCTGTTTTTT. Translation gives CASSSDPDRVETGELFF.

This clonotype was detected a few times. The chain joins TRBV29-1 to TRBJ1-5; 7 bases align to TRBD1. CDR1 and CDR2 from the germline V gene are SQVTM and ANQGSEA. This CDR3 is 14 amino acids long. Trimming at V came to 6 bases and at J to 2 bases, leaving 7 bases not matched to a gene. CDR3 region: CSVATGAGNQPQHF. CDR3 coding DNA: TGCAGCGTCGCTACAGGGGCGGGCAATCAGCCCCAGCATTTT.

J is TRBJ1-1 and V is TRBV30; 7 bases fit TRBD1. This CDR3 comprises 14 residues. Germline values: CDR1 GTSNPN, CDR2 SVGIG (reference sequence). J lost 2 bases, V lost 7 bases, and 10 bases had no gene match. The CDR3 coding sequence is TGTGCCTACACAAAACAGGGGATCAACACTGAAGCTTTCTTT. This encodes CAYTKQGINTEAFF.